The sample holds many counts of the clone carrying this T cell receptor (beta chain). Its antigen is not identified. This record belongs to a study of T cell repertoires in cytomegalovirus infection. For the study at large: Matching HLA type and CMV infection were both indicated by public TCR beta signatures. The study, taken as a whole, reports: The cumulative frequency of public TCR beta families identified carriers of CMV plus the relevant HLA. In two of eight donors, the top clonotype was HLA-C-restricted CMV-specific.

TCRdb called the reads again in MiXCR, with one record for every CDR3 protein. The sample consists of about 330,000 distinct CDR3 sequences, over 7.5% of them appearing once. This CDR3 region has 20 residues. Trimming cost V 6 bases and J 2 bases; bases outside gene matches: 21. Germline values: CDR1 SGHTA, CDR2 FQGNSA. The chain has TRBV7-2 and TRBJ2-1, with 8 bases matching TRBD2. The specimen sequenced was PBMCs. The TCR originated in a human donor in good health (CMV status not recorded). Some clones in this sample may be carry-over from other donors' samples. CDR3 sequence reads: CASRTLKGLKVAGPYNEQFF. Here the CDR3 DNA reads TGTGCCAGCAGGACGTTAAAAGGGCTAAAGGTAGCGGGACCCTACAATGAGCAGTTCTTC.